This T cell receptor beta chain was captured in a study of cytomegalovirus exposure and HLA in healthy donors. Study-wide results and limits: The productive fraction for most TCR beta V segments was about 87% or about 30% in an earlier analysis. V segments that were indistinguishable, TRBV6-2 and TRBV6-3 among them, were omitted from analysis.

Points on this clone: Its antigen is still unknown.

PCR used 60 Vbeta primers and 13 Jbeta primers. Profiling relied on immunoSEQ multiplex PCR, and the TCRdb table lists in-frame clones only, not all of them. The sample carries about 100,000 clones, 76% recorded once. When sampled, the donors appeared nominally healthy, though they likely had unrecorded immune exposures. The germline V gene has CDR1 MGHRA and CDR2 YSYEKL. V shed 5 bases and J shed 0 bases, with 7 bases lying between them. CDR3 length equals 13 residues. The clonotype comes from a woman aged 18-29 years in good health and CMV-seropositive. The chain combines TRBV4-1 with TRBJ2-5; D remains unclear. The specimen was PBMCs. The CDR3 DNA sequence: TGCGCCAGCAGCGGCGGATACCAAGAGACCCAGTACTTC. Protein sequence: CASSGGYQETQYF.